This T cell receptor (beta chain) originates from a study of T cell changes during pregnancy in multiple sclerosis. Clones were sequenced by immunoSEQ multiplex PCR, and TCRdb holds only the in-frame ones, with some missing. Of just over 60,000 clones in the sample, about 92% were seen once. V trimming: 6 bases; J trimming: 4 bases; junction bases outside the gene matches: 10. The CDR3 sequence is 16 residues long. Germline values: CDR1 ENHRY, CDR2 SYGVKD. Only one count was recorded for this clone. The source material was peripheral blood, sampled in the second trimester of pregnancy. The chain links TRBV10-3 to TRBJ2-1; TRBD2 matches at 9 bases. The clonotype comes from a female donor in good health, enrolled as a control in a pregnancy study. The DNA of the CDR3 is TGTGCCATCAGGCAGGAGGGACTAGCACAGTACAATGAGCAGTTCTTC. It yields the protein CAIRQEGLAQYNEQFF.